The present T cell receptor beta chain was sequenced within a study of long-term antiretroviral therapy in people with HIV. About this clone itself: Its antigen is not identified.

Samples were assayed with immunoSEQ v3.0 at survey level. Profiled with immunoSEQ multiplex PCR; TCRdb holds only in-frame clones, not every one. Altogether about 30,000 clones are present, 88% being singletons, with the ten largest covering around 4%. Whole-study results and caveats: With ART, diversity went up but was still lower than in transplant donor controls. HIV repertoires showed narrower CDR3 length ranges than controls. Before ART, certain clones expanded, and these dominated the repertoire at all time points.

V was clipped by 3 bases and J by 6 bases, with 15 bases between them. The germline CDR1 and CDR2 sequences are LNHDA and SQIVND (reference sequence). This CDR3 has 14 amino acids. The sequenced sample was unsorted PBMCs, obtained 0.5 years after starting antiretroviral therapy. V is TRBV19 and J is TRBJ2-7, with D tentatively TRBD1 or TRBD2 (6 bases each). The sequence derives from a woman under 30 with HIV. CDR3 in amino acids: CASSINWGAPEQYF. CDR3 sequence (DNA): TGTGCCAGTAGTATTAATTGGGGGGCGCCCGAGCAGTACTTC.